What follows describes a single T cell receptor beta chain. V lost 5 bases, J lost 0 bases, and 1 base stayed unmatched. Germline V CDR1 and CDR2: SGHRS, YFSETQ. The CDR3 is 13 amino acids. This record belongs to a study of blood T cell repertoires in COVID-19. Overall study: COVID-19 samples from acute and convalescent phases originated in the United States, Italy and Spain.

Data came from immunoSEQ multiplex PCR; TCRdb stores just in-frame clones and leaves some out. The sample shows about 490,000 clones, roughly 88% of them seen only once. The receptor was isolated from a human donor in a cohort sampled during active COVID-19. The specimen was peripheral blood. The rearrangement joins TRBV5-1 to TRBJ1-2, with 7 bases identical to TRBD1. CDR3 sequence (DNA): TGCGCCAGCAGGACAGGGACTAACTATGGCTACACCTTC. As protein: CASRTGTNYGYTF.